This entry concerns a single TCR beta chain. Its antigen is not yet known. Base qualities are not provided; no much larger clone lies one nucleotide away. The data belong to a study of cytomegalovirus exposure and HLA in healthy donors (dated by TCRdb to about 2017). In terms of the full investigation: An earlier analysis of some 550 of the donors reported roughly 300 Gb of sequence data and 120 million or so unique TCR beta sequences from approximately 180 million T cells. Both class I and class II loci were covered by HLA typing, at four-digit resolution. In the later analysis, no new phenotypic data were used to find candidate immune exposures; instead, reliance was placed on TCR beta sequences and their occurrence across donors. Using immunosequencing, the study profiled T cell repertoires from about 650 subjects and related those repertoires to cytomegalovirus serostatus. All discovery cohort repertoires had been generated on a single sequencing platform. To decide whether each TCR beta V gene segment behaved as functional or pseudogenic, an earlier analysis of several hundred of the donors relied on high-throughput TCR beta sequencing. An early release covering 550 to 700 HLA-typed donors comprised about 290 gigabases of sequencing data and roughly 85 million unique TCR sequences. Along with the approximately 700-subject first cohort, a separate validation cohort of some 130 different subjects was used. Genome-wide SNP genotypes for about 65% of the 666 donors were used in a later genetic analysis, which treated that subset as a discovery cohort. Of the 300 to 500 genotyped donors, 65% to 90% were placed in the genetic ancestry cluster associated with self-reported Caucasian donors. Donor age, sex, ethnicity and CMV serostatus were compiled alongside the repertoire data. Typing coverage varied by locus: roughly 629-630 donors for A, B, C, DRB1 and DQB1; approximately 500 for DQA1; 606 for DPA1; approximately 450 for DPB1. The study aimed to test whether signatures of past pathogen exposure could be identified by cataloging public T cell receptors. To predict cytomegalovirus infection status, the study brought together high-throughput TCR immunosequencing, statistical association of individual TCRs with disease status, and machine learning. A later analysis re-analyzed previously published TCR beta repertoires from 650 to 800 donors and added high-resolution HLA genotyping to study TCR occurrence patterns. Several DR-DQ haplotypes were treated as single units for association and clustering because of strong linkage in the cohort. Among roughly 400 genotyped donors of the cohort, an average of around 220,000 unique TCR beta nucleotide sequences was sequenced per donor, of which about 18% were non-productive. Here is what the overall study found, with its caveats: Because counts were too low, seventeen rarely observed V segments, including chromosome 9 orphons, were left out of the earlier analysis of 500 to 650 of the donors. Several of the top co-occurrence clusters appeared to be linked to parvovirus B19, influenza, CMV and Epstein-Barr virus, according to a later analysis. Most TCR sequences were observed very rarely across donors, whereas some public TCRs were present in many individuals. For the cohort, immune exposure information was limited to CMV serostatus. In the study, some 160 TCR beta chains were listed as associated with cytomegalovirus. A further reported finding was that TCR beta sequences accurately predicted the HLA-A and HLA-B alleles for most subjects in the first cohort. According to a later genetic analysis, donors in an Asian-associated ancestry cluster had fewer N-insertions in productive TCRs than the roughly 660-donor mean. In a later analysis, most CMV-associated TCR beta chains were found to appear HLA-restricted, with HLA associations seemingly driven largely by CMV exposure. Linkage disequilibrium might explain the correlated functional status among segregating V segments, but an unknown experimental factor could not be ruled out. When HLA alleles, especially DR and DQ, strongly co-occurred, TCR associations were difficult to assign to individual alleles. The classifier was reported to diagnose cytomegalovirus status with high specificity and sensitivity in both the original and validation cohorts. Presence/absence analyses assumed roughly uniform sequencing depth across donors, an assumption that may not hold. In an earlier analysis of approximately 600 of the donors, most TCR beta V segments were observed in productive rearrangements about 90% or about 30% of the time, broadly matching IMGT annotations. Three of the identified cytomegalovirus-associated TCR beta chains were confirmed in vitro to be specific for cytomegalovirus antigens. At a false discovery rate of 0.05, a later analysis linked 15,000 to 20,000 TCR beta sequences to specific HLA alleles. V-gene and J-gene trimming of TCR beta chains was associated with a missense DCLRE1C variant in a later genetic analysis, and the association was replicated in an independent cohort. It was suggested by the authors that the approach could potentially be generalized to other disease states and immunological phenotypes. Compared with equally common non-associated chains, HLA-associated TCR beta chains in a later analysis were more clonally expanded and had lower generation probabilities. In a later analysis, the rate of TCR association differed among HLA loci, with DRB1 alleles having the most associated TCRs and HLA-C alleles having the fewest. Because HLA typing was missing for some donors at each locus, association tests included only the typed subset. The sequencing pipeline was judged likely to have produced a cluster of highly shared sequence variants as a technical artifact. The 87-base-pair reads could not distinguish some IMGT-functional V segments, including TRBV6-2 and TRBV6-3, so those segments were excluded. The cohort was sequenced for TCR beta chains only, and without alpha or paired-chain data the features that could be detected were limited.

The receptor library was made with the immunoSEQ multiplex PCR assay. For the multiplex PCR, a mixture combining 60 forward primers for TCR Vbeta segments and 13 reverse primers for TCR Jbeta segments was used. Amplification of the CDR3 region of rearranged TCR beta genes was performed with a multiplex PCR assay on genomic DNA. Amplified TCR beta libraries were sequenced as 87-base-pair reads on the Illumina HiSeq System. In the paper's pipeline: A later analysis counted about 80 million unique TCR beta chains across the 500 to 850 repertoires, and 10 million to 12 million of these chains were shared by at least two donors. A nearest-neighbor algorithm error-corrected the raw reads and collapsed the reads into unique sequences, merging closely related sequences to remove PCR and sequencing errors. Alignment of CDR3 sequences to IMGT reference sequences was used to assign V, D and J gene segments. Each retained sequence needed at least a six-nucleotide match to both a V gene segment and a J gene segment. Rearrangements were called productive when the CDR3 lacked stop codons and stayed in frame with V and J; all others were non-productive. CDR3 was defined by IMGT convention, running from the second conserved V-encoded cysteine to the conserved J-encoded phenylalanine. The earlier analysis of about 610 of the donors excluded sequences that lacked an unambiguous match to a single V gene segment. In an earlier analysis of some 590 of the donors, a V segment was called functional when productive rearrangements were above 56.7%, and segregating when the standard deviation between donors exceeded 5%. To diagnose cytomegalovirus status from the catalog of TCR beta chain sequences, a statistical classification framework was built. In a later analysis, V and J genes were assigned by comparing TCR nucleotide sequences against IMGT/GENE-DB human TR gene sequences. Using the TCRdist pipeline, a later analysis assigned CDR3 sequences along with most-parsimonious VDJ recombination scenarios. A later analysis defined each TCR beta chain by its CDR3 amino acid sequence plus V-gene family, and excluded reads lacking a unique V-gene family. A later analysis removed 450 to 600 highly shared, low-generation-probability nucleotide sequences to deal with suspected cross-contamination and a sequencing artifact. In a later analysis, a clonal expansion index was calculated for each public chain from normalized within-repertoire ranks of inferred template counts. A later analysis computed generation probabilities with a VDJ recombination model fitted to out-of-frame rearrangements, and checked the results against IGoR. A later analysis scored TCR-TCR, TCR-HLA and TCR-CMV co-occurrence with hypergeometric tests, applying a repertoire-size bias correction to TCR pairs. In a later analysis, false discovery rates were estimated by permuting HLA or CMV assignments 20 times. In a later analysis, co-occurring TCRs were grouped using DBSCAN, with TCRdist sequence similarity added in when clustering inside HLA-allele-positive subsets. Repertoires with fewer than 30,000 or more than 120,000 public chains, plus five repertoires with anomalous nucleotide sharing, were excluded from co-occurrence clustering. TCRdb re-hosts the immuneACCESS table, in-frame sequences only. Its copies lack some clones; in the studies checked, an unresolved V gene accounts for under half of them, and the cause for the rest is not known. Clone size and the V and J calls come from that table; the DNA yielded D and trimming. The sample table lists some 180,000 clones, around 75% of them with a count of one. The ten largest clones capture approximately 2.9% of the sample.

The CDR3 runs 14 residues from the cysteine to the phenylalanine. Just CDR3 DNA is preserved here, 42 bases in frame from base 1. The germline V gene provides CDR1 MNHEY and CDR2 SVGAGI. The trim is 6 bases for V and 2 bases for J, with a gap of 11 bases between the germline ends. The cohort comprised hundreds of healthy bone marrow donors. At the time of sampling, all cohort members were nominally healthy, though unrecorded immune exposures were likely present. The donor was CMV seronegative and was included in the group of 352 seronegative cohort members. A peripheral blood sample was provided by each donor, and peripheral blood mononuclear cells were used for TCR beta sequencing. The Qiagen DNeasy Blood Extraction Kit was used to extract genomic DNA from the blood cell samples.

The chain is made from TRBV6-5 and TRBJ1-3, and perhaps TRBD1 as D gene, on 5 matching bases. Sequencing was carried out using PBMCs. The sequence derives from a male donor in good health and CMV-seronegative. The DNA sequence is as follows: TGTGCCAGCAGAATGGCAGGGACTGGAAACACCATATATTTT. Its translation is CASRMAGTGNTIYF.